This T cell receptor (beta chain) was obtained from a study of blood T cell repertoires in COVID-19 (dated by TCRdb to 2018 to 2021). With regard to the full study: Samples from collaborators originated in the United States, Italy and Spain and spanned both the acute and convalescent phases of COVID-19. Samples were obtained from the ongoing ImmuneRACE study (first 160 participants) and from roughly 1,300 subjects provided by 6 global collaborators. Nearly every sample came with metadata listing a de-identified subject ID, COVID-19 status, age in years and sex. The prospective study material was composed of cDNA or gDNA derived from T cells, B-cell-depleted T cells, or PBMCs. The dataset comprised deeply sampled blood TCRbeta repertoires from subjects exposed to, actively infected with, or recovered from COVID-19. The repertoires were made available in a free public database intended to serve as a resource for research on the immune response to SARS-CoV-2. Where available, HLA class I and class II types were obtained from metadata supplied by the sample provider rather than from assay-based typing. What the study reported, not specific to this receptor: Clinical and demographic metadata were provided uncurated, with the amount varying by source and participant.

Reading from cysteine to phenylalanine, the CDR3 counts 16 amino acids. Only CDR3 DNA remains: 48 bases, in frame from the first base. CDR1 SGHKS and CDR2 YYEKEE are derived from the germline V gene (reference sequence). V was cut back by 4 bases and J by 4 bases, leaving a gap of 18 bases between them. One collaborating source in Seattle enrolled patients while the patients were actively infected and followed the patients over time throughout the course of disease. The collaborating institutions used their own protocols to collect whole blood in K2EDTA tubes. For TCRbeta analysis, collaborator samples were shipped as frozen whole blood, as isolated PBMCs, or as DNA extracted from either sample type. TCRbeta CDR3 regions were amplified from genomic DNA using the immunoSEQ Assay, a bias-controlled multiplex PCR. The paper's data handling went like this. Nucleated cell counts per sample were estimated from amplification of reference gene primers within the assay. To quantify the absolute abundance of each unique TCRbeta CDR3 rearrangement, sequence reads were collapsed and filtered. For each sample, productive Simpson clonality was calculated as the square root of Simpson's diversity index across productive rearrangements. Held by TCRdb, this immuneACCESS table contains in-frame sequences only and omits some clones. Under half of the omission traces to an unresolved V gene where checked; the cause of the rest is unknown. D and trimming come from the DNA, and the V and J calls and clone size come from that table. This sample comprises 130,000 or so clones, 84% of them detected only once. The top ten clones comprise less than 9% of the sample.

This clone was recorded only once. The antigen it binds to is not known. No quality values exist for individual bases; no much larger clone is one base distant. This TCR was recovered from a man aged 30 to 39 with COVID-19, enrolled during active disease. What was sequenced was peripheral blood. The V and J segments used are TRBV5-5 and TRBJ1-5; possibly the D gene is TRBD1, per 6 matching bases. The CDR3 region reads CASSLATGTSNQPQHF. The nucleotide sequence reads as follows: TGTGCCAGCAGCCTCGCGACAGGTACTAGTAATCAGCCCCAGCATTTT. With the portions outside the CDR3 filled from the reference TRBV5-5 and TRBJ1-5 genes, the complete variable region becomes DAGVTQSPTHLIKTRGQQVTLRCSPISGHKSVSWYQQVLGQGPQFIFQYYEKEERGRGNFPDRFSARQFPNYSSELNVNALLLGDSALYLCASSLATGTSNQPQHFGDGTRLSIL.